These 15 T cell receptor beta chains came from one sample sequenced in a study of blood T cell repertoires in COVID-19. Sequenced by immunoSEQ multiplex PCR; TCRdb stores in-frame clones only, minus some. Of roughly 250,000 clones in the sample, less than 90% were seen once. The material sequenced was PBMCs or T cells enriched from blood (not recorded which). These receptors originate from a woman aged 45-65 years who had recovered from COVID-19.

Remarks on this clone: The junction differs from germline at one of its ends, possibly a read error. Other DNA sequences in the same sample also yield this CDR3. The chain combines TRBV28 with TRBJ1-1; the D is unclear. There are 13 residues in the CDR3. CDR1 is MDHEN and CDR2 is SYDVKM in the germline V gene. CDR3 region: CASSLKQNTEAFF. In DNA form, the CDR3 reads TGTGCCAGCAGTTTAAAACAGAACACTGAGGCTTTCTTT.

The rearrangement joins TRBV10-1 to TRBJ2-1; 10 positions match TRBD2. The CDR3 runs to 17 residues. Germline assignment: CDR1 WNHNN and CDR2 SYGVQD (reference sequence). The J segment lost 3 bases and the V segment lost 3 bases, leaving 8 bases of the junction unmatched. CDR3 in DNA: TGCGCCAGCAGTGAAATGGCTAGCGGGAGAGGCTACAATGAGCAGTTCTTC. Protein: CASSEMASGRGYNEQFF.

V gene TRBV7-9 combines with J gene TRBJ2-7; unclear D gene. The CDR3 runs 13 residues. CDR1 and CDR2 from the germline V gene are SEHNR and FQNEAQ (reference sequence). V shed 6 bases and J shed 2 bases, with 11 bases lying between them. As DNA, the CDR3 is TGTGCCAGCAGAATCCTTGGCCCCTACGAGCAGTACTTC. It is translated as CASRILGPYEQYF.

This chain uses TRBV4-3 with TRBJ2-1; D gene ambiguous. V lost 0 bases, J lost 0 bases, and 9 bases lay in between. Looked up from germline, CDR1 is LGHNA and CDR2 is YSLEER. This CDR3 has 16 amino acids. CDR3 sequence: CASSQDNTNSYNEQFF. The CDR3, as DNA: TGCGCCAGCAGCCAAGATAACACAAACTCCTACAATGAGCAGTTCTTC.

This clone was seen only once. The chain has TRBV3-1 (or the pseudogene TRBV3-2) and TRBJ2-7, with 7 bases aligning to TRBD2. Germline values: CDR1 LGHDT, CDR2 YNNKEL (reference sequence). The V gene end was trimmed by 2 bases and the J gene end by 0 bases; junction bases not matched to a gene: 7. The CDR3 is 16 residues long. The CDR3 spells CASSQFTGRNSYEQYF. DNA for the CDR3: TGTGCCAGCAGCCAATTTACCGGGAGGAACTCCTACGAGCAGTACTTC.

This clone was detected a few times. The chain recombines TRBV7-3 with TRBJ2-2; D is unresolved. This CDR3 is 14 amino acids long. CDR1 SGHTA and CDR2 FQGTGA come from the germline V gene. Trimming pared 2 bases from V and 1 base from J, leaving 5 bases between. The CDR3, as DNA: TGTGCCAGCAGCTTACTAGGGAACACCGGGGAGCTGTTTTTT. This codes for CASSLLGNTGELFF. The full variable domain, in which reference TRBV7-3 and TRBJ2-2 provide the parts outside the CDR3, is GAGVSQTPSNKVTEKGKYVELRCDPISGHTALYWYRQSLGQGPEFLIYFQGTGAADDSGLPNDRFFAVRPEGSVSTLKIQRTERGDSAVYLCASSLLGNTGELFFGEGSRLTVL.

The chain carries TRBV3-1 (or the pseudogene TRBV3-2) and TRBJ1-5, with D hard to call. This CDR3 comprises 14 residues. V lost 1 base and J lost 7, with 11 bases in between. Germline-derived CDR1 and CDR2 are LGHDT and YNNKEL (reference sequence). CDR3 sequence (DNA): TGTGCCAGCAGCCAAGGAGGATCTTGGCAGCCCCAGCATTTT. Amino acids: CASSQGGSWQPQHF.

The V and J genes are TRBV6-2 or TRBV6-3 and TRBJ2-2; 10 nucleotides align to TRBD1. Germline V gives CDR1 MNHEY, CDR2 SVGEGT. The length of the CDR3 is 15 residues. Losses at the gene ends were 4 bases for V and 6 bases for J; bases not matched to a gene: 5. The CDR3 region has the DNA TGTGCCAGCAGTTCCCGGGACAGGGGCCCCGGGGAGCTGTTTTTT. Its translation is CASSSRDRGPGELFF.

This chain uses TRBV28 with TRBJ2-1, with 16 bases aligning to TRBD2. The CDR3 runs to 20 residues. Germline trimming cut 2 bases from V and 0 bases from J; bases unmatched to any gene: 7. Looked up from germline, CDR1 is MDHEN and CDR2 is SYDVKM. CDR3 DNA sequence: TGTGCCAGCAGTTTACGGCCGGGACTAGCGGGGGGGAGCTCCTACAATGAGCAGTTCTTC. Its translation is CASSLRPGLAGGSSYNEQFF. Variable domain in full (rest from reference TRBV28 and TRBJ2-1): DVKVTQSSRYLVKRTGEKVFLECVQDMDHENMFWYRQDPGLGLRLIYFSYDVKMKEKGDIPEGYSVSREKKERFSLILESASTNQTSMYLCASSLRPGLAGGSSYNEQFFGPGTRLTVL.

The chain has TRBV4-2 and TRBJ2-2; 11 bases map to TRBD2. The CDR3 length is 17 residues. The V segment lost 4 bases and the J segment 4 bases; nucleotides outside the gene matches: 8. Per germline, CDR1 LGHNA and CDR2 YNFKEQ. CDR3 sequence: CASSPLGTSGRTGELFF. CDR3 nucleotide sequence: TGTGCCAGCAGCCCCTTGGGGACTAGCGGTCGCACCGGGGAGCTGTTTTTT.

The gene calls are TRBV11-3 and TRBJ1-5; tentative D call: TRBD1 (5 bases). The CDR3 covers 19 residues. Trimming shortened V by 0 bases and J by 6 bases, and 24 bases separated the two germline ends. Germline CDR1 reads SGHNT; CDR2 reads YENEEA. The DNA for the CDR3 is TGTGCCAGCAGCTTAGATCGGTTCAAGGGACTCAGACCGGGTCAGCCCCAGCATTTT. It translates to CASSLDRFKGLRPGQPQHF.

The chain employs TRBV5-4 and TRBJ2-3, with TRBD2 as a possible D gene (5 bases). This CDR3 is built from 15 residues. The V gene's germline CDR1 is SGHNT and CDR2 YYREEE (reference sequence). The V and J ends lost 0 bases and 4 bases respectively, with 12 bases between them. The CDR3 here is CASSLAPGWADTQYF. CDR3 DNA sequence: TGTGCCAGCAGCTTGGCTCCGGGATGGGCAGATACGCAGTATTTT. The variable domain in full, completed from reference TRBV5-4 and TRBJ2-3, reads ETGVTQSPTHLIKTRGQQVTLRCSSQSGHNTVSWYQQALGQGPQFIFQYYREEENGRGNFPPRFSGLQFPNYSSELNVNALELDDSALYLCASSLAPGWADTQYFGPGTRLTVL.

The chain uses TRBV15 and TRBJ1-5; TRBD1 aligns across 7 bases. V lost 3 bases, J lost 4 bases, and 9 bases stayed unmatched. Germline V gene data show CDR1 as LNHNV and CDR2 as YYDKDF (reference sequence). The CDR3 totals 16 residues. Here the CDR3 reads CATSRGSKGANQPQHF. DNA for the CDR3: TGTGCCACCAGCAGGGGGAGCAAGGGGGCGAATCAGCCCCAGCATTTT.

This chain connects TRBV7-2 to TRBJ1-2; unclear D gene. V was trimmed by 3 bases and J by 4 bases, leaving 3 bases between them. Germline V gives CDR1 SGHTA, CDR2 FQGNSA. The CDR3 runs 11 residues. The CDR3 nucleotides read TGTGCCAGCAGCTTGCGCTATGGCTACACCTTC. Its translation is CASSLRYGYTF.

The chain uses TRBV19 and TRBJ1-5, with TRBD1 matching 7 bases. J was trimmed by 2 bases and V by 9 bases; bases with no gene match: 4. CDR1 and CDR2 from the germline V gene are LNHDA and SQIVND (reference sequence). The CDR3 runs 13 residues. Here the CDR3 DNA reads TGTGCCAGCTCCGGGACAGGCAATCAGCCCCAGCATTTT. It is translated as CASSGTGNQPQHF.